The present T cell receptor (beta chain) was sequenced within a study of Siglec-9 on CD8 T cells in melanoma. This clone has just a few counts. As yet, its antigen is unknown. V shed 4 bases, J shed 5 bases, and the junction held 3 bases outside the gene matches. The CDR3 is made up of 14 amino acids. CDR1 and CDR2 (germline): SGHNT, YYREEE (reference sequence). Produced via immunoSEQ multiplex PCR; TCRdb's table is partial and in-frame only. In the table there are 30,000 or so clones, 80% of which are singletons. Study outcomes and limitations: An effector memory CD8+ T-cell subset seemingly accumulating in melanoma was reportedly marked and regulated by Siglec-9.

Material: Siglec-9- CD8+ T cells sorted from blood. The V call is TRBV5-4, the J call TRBJ1-5; 10 bases match TRBD1. The TCR sequence derives from a human donor in good health. In DNA form, the CDR3 reads TGTGCCAGCAGCGCGGGGACAGGGGATCAGCCCCAGCATTTT. Amino acids: CASSAGTGDQPQHF.